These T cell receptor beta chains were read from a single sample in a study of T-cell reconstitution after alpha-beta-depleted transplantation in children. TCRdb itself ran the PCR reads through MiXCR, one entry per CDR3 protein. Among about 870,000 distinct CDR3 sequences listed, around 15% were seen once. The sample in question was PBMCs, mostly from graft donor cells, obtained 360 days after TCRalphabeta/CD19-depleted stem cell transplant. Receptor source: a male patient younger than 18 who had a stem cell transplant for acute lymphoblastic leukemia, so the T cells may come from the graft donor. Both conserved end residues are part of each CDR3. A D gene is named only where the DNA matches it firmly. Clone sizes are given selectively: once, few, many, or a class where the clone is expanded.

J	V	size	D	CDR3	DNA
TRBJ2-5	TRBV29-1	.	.	CSVEPGIETQYF	TGCAGCGTTGAACCAGGGATTGAGACCCAGTACTTC
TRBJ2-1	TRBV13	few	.	CASSLRLQPNEQFF	TGTGCCAGCAGCTTGCGTCTCCAGCCTAATGAGCAGTTCTTC
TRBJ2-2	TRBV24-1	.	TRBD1	CATSDPPGTGGTGELFF	TGTGCCACCAGTGATCCGCCCGGGACAGGAGGGACCGGGGAGCTGTTTTTT
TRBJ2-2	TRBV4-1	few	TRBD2	CASSQGGGRRNTGELFF	TGCGCCAGCAGCCAAGGCGGGGGGCGGCGGAACACCGGGGAGCTGTTTTTT
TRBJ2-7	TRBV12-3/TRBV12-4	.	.	CASSFPRDQRTYEQYF	TGTGCCAGCAGTTTCCCCCGGGACCAAAGAACCTACGAGCAGTACTTC
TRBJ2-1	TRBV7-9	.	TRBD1	CASRYSARQGWHNEQFF	TGTGCCAGCAGGTATTCGGCGAGACAGGGATGGCACAATGAGCAGTTCTTC
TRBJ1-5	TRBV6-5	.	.	CASSYSHVSNQPQHF	TGTGCCAGCAGTTACTCCCATGTAAGCAATCAGCCCCAGCATTTT
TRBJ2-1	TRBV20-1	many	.	CSARVPGLRGWNEQFF	TGCAGTGCTAGAGTACCGGGACTCAGGGGGTGGAATGAGCAGTTCTTC
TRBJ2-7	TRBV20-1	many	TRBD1	CSARDRGQGVDEQYF	TGCAGTGCTAGAGACCGAGGACAGGGGGTGGACGAGCAGTACTTC
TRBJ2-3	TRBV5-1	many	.	CASSPGIPRPRTDTQYF	TGCGCCAGCAGCCCCGGGATTCCACGACCAAGAACAGATACGCAGTATTTT
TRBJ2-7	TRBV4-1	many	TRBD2	CASSPSGTSYEQYF	TGTGCCAGCAGCCCTAGCGGGACTTCCTACGAGCAGTACTTC
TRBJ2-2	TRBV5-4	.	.	CASSLGGTPVDGGELFF	TGTGCCAGCAGCTTAGGCGGGACTCCCGTAGACGGCGGGGAGCTGTTTTTT
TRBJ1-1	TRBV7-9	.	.	CASSSPAGRTEAFF	TGTGCCAGCAGCTCCCCAGCAGGGAGGACTGAAGCTTTCTTT
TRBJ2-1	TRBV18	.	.	CASSPTGGLRTYNEQFF	TGTGCCAGCTCACCCACCGGTGGCCTTAGAACCTACAATGAGCAGTTCTTC
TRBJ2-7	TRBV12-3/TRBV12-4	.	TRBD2	CTISLAQVKLAGVGEQYF	TGTACCATCAGTTTAGCGCAGGTTAAACTAGCGGGAGTTGGCGAGCAGTACTTC
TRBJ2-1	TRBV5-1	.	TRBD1	CASTATGGSNEQFF	TGCGCCAGCACCGCGACAGGGGGAAGCAATGAGCAGTTCTTC
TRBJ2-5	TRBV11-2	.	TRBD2	CASRFRLAGGGETQYF	TGTGCCAGCAGATTCCGACTAGCGGGAGGGGGGGAGACCCAGTACTTC
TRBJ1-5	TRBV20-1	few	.	CSAREVAKKQPQHF	TGCAGTGCTAGAGAGGTGGCAAAGAAACAGCCCCAGCATTTT
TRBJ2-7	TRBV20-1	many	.	CSANEGTYEQYF	TGCAGTGCTAACGAGGGAACCTACGAGCAGTACTTC
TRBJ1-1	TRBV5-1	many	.	CASSQGLLTEAFF	TGCGCCAGCAGCCAGGGACTTCTCACTGAAGCTTTCTTT
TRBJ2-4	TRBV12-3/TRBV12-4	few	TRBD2	CASSYSGEGLAKNIQYF	TGTGCCAGCAGTTACTCCGGGGAGGGTTTAGCCAAAAACATTCAGTACTTC
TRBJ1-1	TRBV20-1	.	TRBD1	CSARGTGAGNTEAFF	TGCAGTGCTAGAGGGACAGGGGCCGGGAACACTGAAGCTTTCTTT
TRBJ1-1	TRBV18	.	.	CASSPGWMNTEAFF	TGTGCCAGCTCACCGGGATGGATGAACACTGAAGCTTTCTTT
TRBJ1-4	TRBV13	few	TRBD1	CASSLTGVGEKLFF	TGTGCCAGCAGCTTAACAGGGGTAGGAGAAAAACTGTTTTTT
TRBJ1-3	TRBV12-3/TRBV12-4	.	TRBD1	CASSLISTGPGNTIYF	TGTGCCAGCAGTTTGATATCGACAGGGCCTGGAAACACCATATATTTT
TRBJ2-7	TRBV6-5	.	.	CASSYSEGSEQYF	TGTGCCAGCAGTTACTCGGAGGGCAGCGAGCAGTACTTC
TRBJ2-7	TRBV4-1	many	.	CASSQDGGAYYEQYF	TGCGCCAGCAGCCAAGATGGCGGCGCCTACTACGAGCAGTACTTC
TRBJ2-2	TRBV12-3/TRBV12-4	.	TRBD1	CASSLDRGGWGMNTGELFF	TGTGCCAGCAGTTTAGACAGGGGCGGTTGGGGAATGAACACCGGGGAGCTGTTTTTT
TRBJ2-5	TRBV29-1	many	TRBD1	CSVEYRGETQYF	TGCAGCGTTGAGTACAGGGGAGAGACCCAGTACTTC
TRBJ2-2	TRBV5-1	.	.	CASSAGQPLPTGELFF	TGCGCCAGCAGCGCGGGACAGCCCCTCCCCACCGGGGAGCTGTTTTTT
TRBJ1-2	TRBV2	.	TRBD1	CASSASGTEFFFYGYTF	TGTGCCAGCAGTGCATCTGGGACAGAATTCTTTTTCTATGGCTACACCTTC
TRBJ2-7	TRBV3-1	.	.	CASSRRDSVYEQYF	TGTGCCAGCAGCCGCAGGGACTCGGTCTACGAGCAGTACTTC
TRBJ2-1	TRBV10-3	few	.	CAISDWGSSYNEQFF	TGTGCCATCAGTGACTGGGGGAGCTCCTACAATGAGCAGTTCTTC
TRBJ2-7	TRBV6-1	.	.	CAGAGLGEQYF	TGTGCCGGGGCAGGATTGGGCGAGCAGTACTTC
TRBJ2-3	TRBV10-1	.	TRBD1	CASRQGFGATDTQYF	TGCGCCAGCAGACAGGGGTTCGGAGCCACAGATACGCAGTATTTT
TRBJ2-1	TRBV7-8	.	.	CASSLGKQFF	TGTGCCAGCAGCTTAGGTAAGCAGTTCTTC
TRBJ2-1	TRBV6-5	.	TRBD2	CASSSHWTSEQNNEQFF	TGTGCCAGCAGTTCCCACTGGACTAGCGAGCAAAACAATGAGCAGTTCTTC
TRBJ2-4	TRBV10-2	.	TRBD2	CASSVAGGSGKNIQYF	TGCGCCAGCAGTGTGGCGGGGGGGTCAGGCAAAAACATTCAGTACTTC
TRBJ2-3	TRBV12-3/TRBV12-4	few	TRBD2	CASSLGLAGGAITDTQYF	TGTGCCAGCAGTTTGGGACTAGCGGGCGGAGCCATCACAGATACGCAGTATTTT
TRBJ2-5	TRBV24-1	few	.	CATSDGYLTGQETQYF	TGTGCCACCAGTGATGGGTACTTGACAGGTCAAGAGACCCAGTACTTC
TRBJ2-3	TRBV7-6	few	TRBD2	CASSLRPAGGPRVGTDTQYF	TGTGCCAGCAGCCTTCGCCCAGCGGGAGGGCCGCGGGTCGGCACAGATACGCAGTATTTT